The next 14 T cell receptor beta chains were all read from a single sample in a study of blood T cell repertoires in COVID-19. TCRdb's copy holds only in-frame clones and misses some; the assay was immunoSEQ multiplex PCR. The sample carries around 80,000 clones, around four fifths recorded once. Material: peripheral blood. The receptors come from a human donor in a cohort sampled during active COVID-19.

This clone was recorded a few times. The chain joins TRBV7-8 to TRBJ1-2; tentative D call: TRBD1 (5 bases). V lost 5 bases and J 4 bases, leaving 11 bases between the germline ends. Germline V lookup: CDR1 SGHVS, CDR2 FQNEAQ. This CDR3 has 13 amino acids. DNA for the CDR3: TGTGCCAGCAGCCCCGGGGGGGGCTATGGCTACACCTTC. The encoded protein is CASSPGGGYGYTF.

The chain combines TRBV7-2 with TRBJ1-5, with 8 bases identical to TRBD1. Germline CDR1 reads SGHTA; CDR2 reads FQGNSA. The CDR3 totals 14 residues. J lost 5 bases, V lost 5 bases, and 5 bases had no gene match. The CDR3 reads CASSPGGRDQPQHF. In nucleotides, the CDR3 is TGTGCCAGCAGCCCAGGGGGCCGCGATCAGCCCCAGCATTTT.

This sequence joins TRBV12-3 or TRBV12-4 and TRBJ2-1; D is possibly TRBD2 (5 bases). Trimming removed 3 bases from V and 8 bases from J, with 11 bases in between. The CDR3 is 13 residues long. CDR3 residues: CASSFSGLDEQFF. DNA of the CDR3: TGTGCCAGCAGTTTTTCGGGATTGGATGAGCAGTTCTTC.

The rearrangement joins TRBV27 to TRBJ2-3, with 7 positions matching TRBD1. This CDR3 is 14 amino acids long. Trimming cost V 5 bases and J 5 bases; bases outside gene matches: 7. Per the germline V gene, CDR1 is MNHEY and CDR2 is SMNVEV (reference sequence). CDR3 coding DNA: TGTGCCAGCAGTCCGACGGACAGGAAAGATACGCAGTATTTT. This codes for CASSPTDRKDTQYF.

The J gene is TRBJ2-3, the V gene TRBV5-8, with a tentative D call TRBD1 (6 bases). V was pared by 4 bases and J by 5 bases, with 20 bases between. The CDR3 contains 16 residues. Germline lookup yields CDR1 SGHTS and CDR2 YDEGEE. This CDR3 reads CASSIQEGGDLDTQYF. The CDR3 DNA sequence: TGTGCCAGCAGCATCCAGGAAGGGGGAGATCTAGATACGCAGTATTTT. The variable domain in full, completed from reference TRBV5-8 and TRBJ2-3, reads EAGVTQSPTHLIKTRGQQATLRCSPISGHTSVYWYQQALGLGLQFLLWYDEGEERNRGNFPPRFSGRQFPNYSSELNVNALELEDSALYLCASSIQEGGDLDTQYFGPGTRLTVL.

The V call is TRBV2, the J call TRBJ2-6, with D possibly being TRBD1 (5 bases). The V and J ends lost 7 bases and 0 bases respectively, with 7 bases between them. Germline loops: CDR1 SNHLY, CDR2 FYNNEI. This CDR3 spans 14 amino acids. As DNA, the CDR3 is TGTGCCAGCAATAGGGGCTCTGGGGCCAACGTCCTGACTTTC. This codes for CASNRGSGANVLTF.

The CDR3 loop reads CASSEQWRRGGGRSNQPQHF. The CDR3 DNA sequence: TGTGCCAGCAGTGAACAGTGGAGGAGGGGGGGCGGACGTAGCAATCAGCCCCAGCATTTT. V and J are TRBV6-1 and TRBJ1-5, with D possibly TRBD1 on 6 matching bases. V was shortened by 2 bases and J by 0 bases, with 23 bases between the two germline ends. In germline, CDR1 is MNHNS, CDR2 SASEGT. This CDR3 comprises 20 residues.

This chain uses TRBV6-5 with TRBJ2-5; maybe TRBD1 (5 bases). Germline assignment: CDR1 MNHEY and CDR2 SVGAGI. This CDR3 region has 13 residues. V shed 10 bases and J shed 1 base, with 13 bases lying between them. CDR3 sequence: CATLDRIQETQYF. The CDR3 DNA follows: TGTGCCACCCTAGACAGAATCCAAGAGACCCAGTACTTC.

Here the CDR3 reads CASSPRAGGHFNEQFF. In nucleotides, the CDR3 is TGTGCCAGCTCACCACGGGCGGGGGGGCATTTCAATGAGCAGTTCTTC. The chain couples TRBV18 to TRBJ2-1; 9 bases map to TRBD2. Germline loops: CDR1 KGHSH, CDR2 LQKENI. The CDR3 extends over 16 amino acids. V was clipped by 1 base and J by 6 bases; unmatched bases: 7.

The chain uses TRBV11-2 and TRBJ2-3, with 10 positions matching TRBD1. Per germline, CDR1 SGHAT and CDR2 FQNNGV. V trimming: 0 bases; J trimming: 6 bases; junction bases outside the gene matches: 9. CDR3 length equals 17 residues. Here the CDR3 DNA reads TGTGCCAGCAGCTTAGAAACCGACAGGGGGCGCAAGGATACGCAGTATTTT. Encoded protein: CASSLETDRGRKDTQYF.

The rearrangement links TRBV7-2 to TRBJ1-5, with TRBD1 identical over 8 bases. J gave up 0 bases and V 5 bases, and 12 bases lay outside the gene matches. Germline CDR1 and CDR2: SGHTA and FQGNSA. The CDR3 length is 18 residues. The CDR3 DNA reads TGTGCCAGCAGCCTCCGGGTCAGGGGGCCGAATAGCAATCAGCCCCAGCATTTT. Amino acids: CASSLRVRGPNSNQPQHF.

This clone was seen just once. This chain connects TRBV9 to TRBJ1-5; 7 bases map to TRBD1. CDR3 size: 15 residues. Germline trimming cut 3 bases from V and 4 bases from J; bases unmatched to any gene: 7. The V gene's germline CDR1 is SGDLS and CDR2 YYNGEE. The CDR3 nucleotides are TGTGCCAGCAGCGCATCGACAGGGCCTAATCAGCCCCAGCATTTT. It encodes CASSASTGPNQPQHF.

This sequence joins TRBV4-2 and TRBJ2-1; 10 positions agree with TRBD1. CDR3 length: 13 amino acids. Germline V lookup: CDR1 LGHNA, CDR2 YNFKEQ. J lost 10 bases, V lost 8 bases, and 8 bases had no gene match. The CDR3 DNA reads TGTGCCAGCTCGTTAGACAGGGGGCAAGAGCAGTTCTTC. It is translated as CASSLDRGQEQFF.

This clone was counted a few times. The DNA of the CDR3 is TGTGCCATCAGTGCGCTAGGGAACACTGAAGCTTTCTTT. As protein: CAISALGNTEAFF. The chain links TRBV10-3 to TRBJ1-1; D gene uncertain. Germline V lookup: CDR1 ENHRY, CDR2 SYGVKD. V was cut by 4 bases and J by 1 base, with 7 bases left in between. The CDR3 has 13 amino acids.